The rows below give T cell receptor beta chains drawn from one sample of a study of Graves' ophthalmopathy and Graves' hyperthyroidism. TCRdb re-derived calls from the multiplex PCR reads in MiXCR, one entry per CDR3 protein. The sample carries 680,000 or so distinct CDR3 sequences, 22% recorded once. Sequenced material: peripheral blood. These receptors came from a woman between 18 and 29 years old with stable Graves' hyperthyroidism. Some clones in this sample may be carry-over from other donors' samples. Both conserved end residues are part of each CDR3. The D gene is left open where the match is weak. For some rows the clone size is stated as once, few or many, or as a class when expanded; others skip it.

NA TRBJ2-7 TRBV11-2 many CASSQNPDSYEQYF TGTGCCAGCAGCCAGAACCCGGACAGTTACGAGCAGTACTTC
TRBD1 TRBJ1-1 TRBV18 NA CASSPRTGLEEAFF TGTGCCAGCTCACCCCGGACAGGGCTAGAGGAAGCTTTCTTT
TRBD1 TRBJ1-1 TRBV2 many CATKIRGGQSEAFF TGTGCCACCAAAATTAGGGGGGGACAGTCTGAAGCTTTCTTT
NA TRBJ1-2 TRBV27 NA CASSFAVNYGYTF TGTGCCAGCAGTTTCGCGGTAAACTATGGCTACACCTTC
NA TRBJ2-7 TRBV7-2 many CASSAASSYEQYF TGTGCCAGCAGTGCAGCTTCCTCCTACGAGCAGTACTTC
NA TRBJ2-5 TRBV7-2 many CASSLTPFDLQETQYF TGTGCCAGCAGCTTAACCCCTTTCGATCTACAAGAGACCCAGTACTTC
NA TRBJ1-1 TRBV29-1 many CSVELGWNTEAFF TGCAGCGTTGAACTGGGTTGGAACACTGAAGCTTTCTTT
NA TRBJ1-6 TRBV7-2 few CASSLIGADSPLHF TGTGCCAGCAGCTTAATCGGGGCAGATTCACCCCTCCACTTT
TRBD1 TRBJ1-1 TRBV9 many CASSFHPGQGEAFF TGTGCCAGCAGCTTCCACCCCGGACAGGGGGAAGCTTTCTTT
TRBD1 TRBJ2-7 TRBV11-1 NA CASSFTGTGDPYEQYF TGTGCCAGCAGCTTCACCGGGACAGGGGATCCCTACGAGCAGTACTTC
TRBD2 TRBJ2-7 TRBV29-1 many CSVILAGGQYF TGCAGCGTCATATTAGCGGGAGGGCAGTACTTC
TRBD1 TRBJ1-2 TRBV9 many CASSAGGQGFGGYTF TGTGCCAGCAGCGCCGGAGGACAGGGGTTTGGCGGCTACACCTTC
NA TRBJ1-2 TRBV27 many CASSGSGKGYTF TGTGCCAGCAGCGGGTCGGGTAAGGGCTACACCTTC
TRBD1 TRBJ1-2 TRBV19 few CASSEDRGGYGYTF TGTGCCAGTAGTGAAGACAGGGGAGGCTATGGCTACACCTTC
TRBD1 TRBJ1-1 TRBV30 few CAWSDGTGGITEAFF TGTGCCTGGAGTGATGGGACAGGGGGCATCACTGAAGCTTTCTTT